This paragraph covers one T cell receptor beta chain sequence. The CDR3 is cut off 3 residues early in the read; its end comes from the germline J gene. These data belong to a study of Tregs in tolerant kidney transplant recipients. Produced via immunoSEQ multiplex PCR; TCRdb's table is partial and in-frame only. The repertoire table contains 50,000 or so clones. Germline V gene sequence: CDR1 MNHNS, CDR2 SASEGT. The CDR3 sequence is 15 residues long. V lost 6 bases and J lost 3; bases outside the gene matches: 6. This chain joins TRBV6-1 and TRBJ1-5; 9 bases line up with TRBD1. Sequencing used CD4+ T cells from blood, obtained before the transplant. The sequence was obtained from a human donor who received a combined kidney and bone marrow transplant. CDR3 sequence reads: CASSEQGAINQPQHF. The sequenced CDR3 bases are TGTGCCAGCAGCGAACAGGGGGCAATCAATCAGCCC.